Presented here are 26 T cell receptor beta chains from one specimen sequenced in a study of shared clonotypes between healthy human individuals. Using immunoSEQ multiplex PCR, the repertoire was profiled, and TCRdb retains in-frame clones only, with some absent. The sample records about 1 million clones, 75% being singletons. Sequencing was done on a sample of memory CD4+ T cells sorted from blood. The subset here: CD45RA-negative fraction. The receptor source for this set is a man younger than 35 in good health.

This CDR3 reads CASRREGDANEQFF. The CDR3 DNA reads TGTGCCAGCAGGCGGGAAGGAGATGCGAATGAGCAGTTCTTC. The J gene is TRBJ2-1, the V gene TRBV6-6; a possible D gene is TRBD2 (6 bases). Germline V gene sequence: CDR1 MNHNY, CDR2 SVGAGI (reference sequence). The CDR3 loop spans 14 amino acids. Trimming took off 6 bases at V and 7 bases at J, with 16 bases between the two ends.

This clone has just a few counts. This chain uses TRBV4-3 with TRBJ1-3, with TRBD1 matching over 7 bases. This CDR3 region has 15 residues. Germline-derived CDR1 and CDR2 are LGHNA and YSLEER. V lost 3 bases, J lost 4 bases, and 6 bases stayed unmatched. CDR3 in DNA: TGCGCCAGCAGCCAGGAGGGGGCTGGAGGAAACACCATATATTTT. It specifies CASSQEGAGGNTIYF.

This clone was detected only a few times. This sequence joins TRBV15 and TRBJ1-5; 8 positions match TRBD1. V trimming: 0 bases; J trimming: 0 bases; junction bases outside the gene matches: 10. Per the germline V gene, CDR1 is LNHNV and CDR2 is YYDKDF (reference sequence). The CDR3 has 19 amino acids. CDR3: CATSRDSWTGSLSNQPQHF. In nucleotides, the CDR3 is TGTGCCACCAGCAGAGATTCCTGGACAGGGTCTCTTAGCAATCAGCCCCAGCATTTT.

The chain has TRBV29-1 and TRBJ2-1; TRBD1 matches 7 bases. With V trimmed by 6 bases and J by 6 bases, 5 bases remained unmatched. Germline assignment: CDR1 SQVTM and CDR2 ANQGSEA. The CDR3 length is 12 residues. CDR3 sequence: CSVRQGLNEQFF. In DNA form, the CDR3 reads TGCAGCGTCAGACAGGGTCTCAATGAGCAGTTCTTC.

This chain connects TRBV25-1 to TRBJ2-3; D possibly corresponds to TRBD2 (6 bases). Germline V gene data show CDR1 as MGHDK and CDR2 as SYGVNS. This CDR3 has 14 residues. V lost 8 bases, J lost 0 bases, and 12 bases lay in between. CDR3 loop: CASGGGRSTDTQYF. The CDR3 coding sequence is TGTGCCAGCGGTGGAGGGCGGAGCACAGATACGCAGTATTTT.

The rearrangement links TRBV20-1 to TRBJ2-5; D not certain. The germline gives CDR1 DFQATT, CDR2 SNEGSKA (reference sequence). The V gene lost 0 bases and the J gene lost 7 bases, with 3 bases spanning the gap. The CDR3 length is 10 residues. This CDR3 is CSARDLTQYF. Written as DNA, the CDR3 is TGCAGTGCTAGAGATTTGACCCAGTACTTC.

The chain joins TRBV10-1 to TRBJ2-1, with TRBD2 as a possible D gene (6 bases). This CDR3 has 15 amino acids. The V and J ends lost 2 bases and 7 bases respectively, with 15 bases between them. Germline CDR1 reads WNHNN; CDR2 reads SYGVQD (reference sequence). The CDR3 spells CASSEMGPRGNEQFF. The CDR3, as DNA: TGCGCCAGCAGTGAGATGGGGCCACGGGGGAATGAGCAGTTCTTC.

To note about this clone: A junction end diverges from the germline sequence, so it may reflect a read error. The chain is built from TRBV6-6 and TRBJ2-4, with D tentatively TRBD1 or TRBD2 (6 bases each). CDR1 is MNHNY, CDR2 SVGAGI, per germline (reference sequence). This CDR3 spans 14 amino acids. The CDR3 DNA is TGTGCCAGCAGTTATAGGGAGAGGGGGGAGTTTACCCTTTTC. Protein: CASSYRERGEFTLF.

The chain links TRBV5-1 to TRBJ2-3; tentatively, D is TRBD1 or TRBD2 (5 bases each). CDR1 is SGHRS, CDR2 YFSETQ, per germline. This CDR3 is built from 15 residues. V lost 4 bases and J 3 bases, leaving 15 bases between the germline ends. CDR3 loop: CASSRGGGKTDTQYF. CDR3 nucleotide sequence: TGCGCCAGCAGCCGCGGTGGGGGTAAGACAGATACGCAGTATTTT.

The sample holds one count of this clone. The V call is TRBV9, the J call TRBJ2-7; the match to TRBD1 covers 9 bases. CDR1 and CDR2 from the germline V gene are SGDLS and YYNGEE. The CDR3 is 15 amino acids. The V gene end was trimmed by 3 bases and the J gene end by 5 bases; junction bases not matched to a gene: 9. DNA for the CDR3: TGTGCCAGCAGCGGAGGGGGACAGGGAAAACACGAGCAGTACTTC. Translation gives CASSGGGQGKHEQYF.

The rearrangement joins TRBV5-1 to TRBJ2-5; TRBD2 matches at 7 bases. This CDR3 comprises 14 residues. In germline, CDR1 is SGHRS, CDR2 YFSETQ. The V segment lost 5 bases and the J segment 2 bases; nucleotides outside the gene matches: 6. The CDR3 nucleotides are TGCGCCAGCAGTAGGTGGGGGGGACAAGAGACCCAGTACTTC. It encodes CASSRWGGQETQYF. The full variable domain, in which reference TRBV5-1 and TRBJ2-5 provide the parts outside the CDR3, is KAGVTQTPRYLIKTRGQQVTLSCSPISGHRSVSWYQQTPGQGLQFLFEYFSETQRNKGNFPGRFSGRQFSNSRSEMNVSTLELGDSALYLCASSRWGGQETQYFGPGTRLLVL.

V is TRBV10-3 and J is TRBJ1-1; no clear D. The CDR3 has 14 amino acids. Germline V gene sequence: CDR1 ENHRY, CDR2 SYGVKD. Trimming took off 8 bases at V and 1 base at J, with 14 bases between the two ends. The chain's CDR3 is CAIGGIQSNTEAFF. As DNA, the CDR3 is TGTGCCATCGGAGGTATACAGTCGAACACTGAAGCTTTCTTT.

This clone has a handful of counts. The chain uses TRBV6-4 and TRBJ2-3, with 8 bases fitting TRBD1. CDR1 is MRHNA and CDR2 is SNTAGT in the germline V gene. V lost 4 bases, J lost 6 bases, and 6 bases stayed unmatched. This CDR3 contains 14 residues. CDR3 bases: TGTGCCAGCAGTGTGGACAGGGAATCCGATACGCAGTATTTT. As protein: CASSVDRESDTQYF.

J is TRBJ2-3 and V is TRBV7-9, with 10 bases aligning to TRBD1. The CDR3 runs to 16 residues. Trimming took 5 bases from V and 6 from J; bases not matched to a gene: 11. In germline, CDR1 is SEHNR, CDR2 FQNEAQ (reference sequence). The CDR3 spells CASSPDPGQGWDTQYF. CDR3 DNA sequence: TGTGCCAGCAGCCCCGACCCGGGACAGGGGTGGGATACGCAGTATTTT.

The J gene is TRBJ2-7, the V gene TRBV5-1; perhaps TRBD1 as D (5 bases). Between the trimmed V and J ends, which lost 3 bases and 2 bases, there was a span of 12 bases. From germline, CDR1 is SGHRS and CDR2 YFSETQ. CDR3 length: 14 residues. DNA of the CDR3: TGCGCCAGCAGCTCCACAGGCGGTACCTACGAGCAGTACTTC. It encodes CASSSTGGTYEQYF.

V gene TRBV10-2 combines with J gene TRBJ1-2, with a possible D match to TRBD1 (5 bases). Germline CDR1 is WSHSY and CDR2 is SAAADI. The CDR3 is 13 residues long. The germline V and J ends were trimmed by 7 bases and 4 bases, with 13 bases remaining between them. The CDR3 sequence: CASTIDSGYGYTF. The CDR3 bases are TGCGCCAGCACTATCGACAGTGGCTATGGCTACACCTTC.

The rearrangement links TRBV7-8 to TRBJ2-7; D might be TRBD2 (5 bases). The germline V gene has CDR1 SGHVS and CDR2 FQNEAQ. The CDR3 totals 15 residues. Deletions cut 1 base from V and 2 bases from J, with 12 bases between. The CDR3 region is CASSLVAGSTYEQYF. CDR3 in DNA: TGTGCCAGCAGCTTAGTGGCGGGTTCTACCTACGAGCAGTACTTC.

This clone showed up just a few times. The V call is TRBV28, the J call TRBJ1-1; TRBD1 agrees at 11 bases. Looked up from germline, CDR1 is MDHEN and CDR2 is SYDVKM. The CDR3 loop spans 14 amino acids. V shed 4 bases and J 8 bases; nucleotides not matched to a gene: 6. The CDR3 protein is CASSSGTGGMEAFF. The CDR3 DNA reads TGTGCCAGCAGTTCCGGGACAGGGGGTATGGAAGCTTTCTTT.

This clone was seen only a few times. The chain couples TRBV2 to TRBJ2-7; perhaps TRBD1 as D (6 bases). V was shortened by 1 base and J by 3 bases, with 13 bases between the two germline ends. CDR3 length: 15 amino acids. Germline V gene sequence: CDR1 SNHLY, CDR2 FYNNEI. The CDR3 DNA follows: TGTGCCAGCAGTGAAGAGGCAGGGGTCCTCTACGAGCAGTACTTC. Translating gives CASSEEAGVLYEQYF.

The J gene is TRBJ1-2, the V gene TRBV18, with 7 nucleotides matching TRBD1. This CDR3 has 15 amino acids. The germline V gene encodes CDR1 KGHSH and CDR2 LQKENI. J was trimmed by 7 bases and V by 0 bases; bases with no gene match: 8. CDR3 in amino acids: CASSPPSGQRSGYTF. CDR3 coding DNA: TGTGCCAGCTCACCACCCTCGGGACAGCGCTCTGGCTACACCTTC. Variable domain in full (rest from reference TRBV18 and TRBJ1-2): NAGVMQNPRHLVRRRGQEARLRCSPMKGHSHVYWYRQLPEEGLKFMVYLQKENIIDESGMPKERFSAEFPKEGPSILRIQQVVRGDSAAYFCASSPPSGQRSGYTFGSGTRLTVV.

The chain couples TRBV19 to TRBJ1-5; 10 bases are shared with TRBD1. V dropped 5 bases and J dropped 0; count of bases not matched to a gene: 7. This CDR3 is 17 amino acids long. Germline assignment: CDR1 LNHDA and CDR2 SQIVND (reference sequence). The CDR3 region has the DNA TGTGCCAGTAGTCTCCGGACAGGGGGAAATAGCAATCAGCCCCAGCATTTT. This sequence encodes CASSLRTGGNSNQPQHF.

The chain couples TRBV29-1 to TRBJ1-2; 7 bases align to TRBD1. After removal of 5 bases from V and 8 bases from J, the junction contained 17 bases not matched to a gene. The CDR3 totals 15 residues. Germline V gives CDR1 SQVTM, CDR2 ANQGSEA. This CDR3 is CSVLMRGTVVQGYTF. DNA of the CDR3: TGCAGCGTTTTGATGCGCGGGACAGTAGTACAGGGCTACACCTTC.

V and J are TRBV11-3 and TRBJ2-2; TRBD1 matches 9 bases. J was trimmed by 5 bases and V by 5 bases; bases with no gene match: 9. Germline values: CDR1 SGHNT, CDR2 YENEEA. This CDR3 comprises 16 residues. The CDR3 region is CASSSTGGAGTGELFF. DNA for the CDR3: TGTGCCAGCAGCAGTACAGGGGGCGCGGGGACCGGGGAGCTGTTTTTT. Using reference TRBV11-3 and TRBJ2-2 for the parts outside the CDR3, the full variable domain is EAGVVQSPRYKIIEKKQPVAFWCNPISGHNTLYWYLQNLGQGPELLIRYENEEAVDDSQLPKDRFSAERLKGVDSTLKIQPAELGDSAVYLCASSSTGGAGTGELFFGEGSRLTVL.

This clone appeared a few times. V gene TRBV11-2 combines with J gene TRBJ1-1; a weak D match, TRBD1 (5 bases). CDR3 length: 13 amino acids. The V end lost 3 bases, the J end lost 4 bases, and 9 bases lay between the germline ends. Germline V CDR1 and CDR2: SGHAT, FQNNGV. The CDR3 region is CASSFDRSTEAFF. The CDR3 nucleotides are TGTGCCAGCAGCTTCGACAGAAGCACTGAAGCTTTCTTT.

The chain joins TRBV28 to TRBJ2-1; possibly TRBD2 for D (6 bases). The germline gives CDR1 MDHEN, CDR2 SYDVKM. The ends were cut back, 7 bases at V and 8 bases at J, with 21 bases in the middle. This CDR3 has 15 residues. The CDR3 region has the DNA TGTGCCAGCAACCCCTCCGGGGCGGGGAGCGATGAGCAGTTCTTC. This codes for CASNPSGAGSDEQFF.

The chain recombines TRBV7-9 with TRBJ1-4; possible D gene TRBD1, 5 bases. The CDR3 is made up of 14 amino acids. The V gene lost 2 bases and the J gene lost 6 bases, with 10 bases spanning the gap. CDR1 is SEHNR, CDR2 FQNEAQ, per germline (reference sequence). As DNA, the CDR3 is TGTGCCAGCAGCTTACGGGCAGGGTATGAAAAACTGTTTTTT. Its translation: CASSLRAGYEKLFF.